Listed here are 7 T cell receptor beta chains from one sample, sequenced in a study of blood T cell repertoires in COVID-19. Measured with immunoSEQ multiplex PCR; TCRdb has only the in-frame clones, and not every one. The sample holds tens of thousands of clones, 80% to 95% seen once. The material sequenced was peripheral blood. The receptors originated from a human donor with active COVID-19. The donor label of this sample is uncertain.

The chain couples TRBV5-5 to TRBJ2-7, with unresolved D. Germline V gene lookup returns CDR1 SGHKS and CDR2 YYEKEE (reference sequence). This CDR3 comprises 15 residues. V lost 0 bases to trimming and J lost 2 bases, with 12 bases between them. CDR3 coding DNA: TGTGCCAGCAGCTTGGCCCCAGGCCACCCCTACGAGCAGTACTTC. Translation gives CASSLAPGHPYEQYF.

V gene TRBV19 combines with J gene TRBJ1-4, with 8 bases that match TRBD1. Germline V gene lookup returns CDR1 LNHDA and CDR2 SQIVND (reference sequence). The CDR3 is 16 residues long. V dropped 2 bases and J dropped 3; count of bases not matched to a gene: 5. The CDR3: CASSILPGQANEKLFF. The CDR3 DNA sequence: TGTGCCAGTAGTATACTCCCGGGACAGGCTAATGAAAAACTGTTTTTT.

The rearrangement links TRBV2 to TRBJ2-5, with 9 nucleotides matching TRBD2. CDR1 and CDR2 from the germline V gene are SNHLY and FYNNEI. The CDR3 loop spans 14 amino acids. The V segment lost 7 bases and the J segment 7 bases; nucleotides outside the gene matches: 10. CDR3 protein: CASISGGPWGTQYF. CDR3 nucleotide sequence: TGTGCCAGCATCAGCGGGGGGCCATGGGGGACCCAGTACTTC.

The rearrangement joins TRBV25-1 to TRBJ1-2; D call uncertain. This CDR3 has 15 amino acids. Germline V CDR1 and CDR2: MGHDK, SYGVNS. Trimming took 1 base from V and 4 from J, leaving 13 bases between them. CDR3 loop: CASSESPGASYGYTF. The CDR3 DNA reads as TGTGCCAGCAGTGAATCGCCAGGCGCCAGCTATGGCTACACCTTC.

CDR3 region: CASSYSWAGEAKNIQYF. DNA of the CDR3: TGTGCCAGCAGTTACTCGTGGGCGGGAGAAGCCAAAAACATTCAGTACTTC. V gene TRBV6-2 or TRBV6-3 combines with J gene TRBJ2-4; TRBD2 matches 7 bases. V gave up 0 bases and J gave up 0 bases; unmatched junction bases: 5. Germline loops: CDR1 MNHEY, CDR2 SVGEGT. The CDR3 runs to 17 residues.

This clone was detected a few times. The rearrangement links TRBV6-5 to TRBJ1-1; 9 bases line up with TRBD1. The ends lost 2 bases at V and 1 base at J; junction bases unmatched: 2. The CDR3 extends over 15 amino acids. CDR1 is MNHEY and CDR2 is SVGAGI in the germline V gene. Here the CDR3 DNA reads TGTGCCAGCAGTTACACAGGGGGCGGGAACACTGAAGCTTTCTTT. Amino acids: CASSYTGGGNTEAFF.

This chain connects TRBV28 to TRBJ2-1, with D unclear. Trimming pared 7 bases from V and 8 bases from J, leaving 15 bases between. CDR1 and CDR2 from the germline V gene are MDHEN and SYDVKM. This CDR3 contains 13 residues. CDR3 nucleotides: TGTGCCAGCAACCTAAGGTATACAGATGAGCAGTTCTTC. This sequence encodes CASNLRYTDEQFF.